This T cell receptor beta chain was retrieved from a study of OX40 agonist ivuxolimab in advanced cancers. About the study: Patients achieving partial responses numbered three: one hepatocellular carcinoma case and two cutaneous melanoma cases.

Clones were read by immunoSEQ multiplex PCR, and TCRdb kept only the in-frame ones, dropping some. The sample contains approximately 92,000 clones, around 80% of which appear only once. Trimming pared 5 bases from V and 2 bases from J, leaving 4 bases between. Germline V gene lookup returns CDR1 SGHVS and CDR2 FNYEAQ. The CDR3 runs 11 residues. Sequenced material: CD4+ or CD8+ T cells sorted from blood, taken in a trial of the OX40 agonist ivuxolimab. This chain uses TRBV7-6 with TRBJ2-7; D is unresolved. The clonotype originates from an adult with an advanced solid tumor such as melanoma, head and neck, liver or kidney cancer. The CDR3 sequence: CASSKTYEQYF. CDR3 in DNA: TGTGCCAGCAGCAAAACCTACGAGCAGTACTTC.